The 19 T cell receptor beta chains given below trace back to one sample, sequenced in a study of T cell changes during pregnancy in multiple sclerosis. Produced via immunoSEQ multiplex PCR; TCRdb's table is partial and in-frame only. The sample records tens of thousands of clones, 94% being singletons. Specimen: CD4+ T cells from peripheral blood mononuclear cells, collected in the second trimester of pregnancy. The receptor set was obtained from a female donor with multiple sclerosis, enrolled in a pregnancy study.

The chain is built from TRBV4-2 and TRBJ2-7, with 8 bases that match TRBD1. V dropped 0 bases and J dropped 7; count of bases not matched to a gene: 8. CDR3 length equals 15 residues. The V gene's germline CDR1 is LGHNA and CDR2 YNFKEQ. The CDR3 reads CASSQDSTGVREQYF. The CDR3, as DNA: TGTGCCAGCAGCCAAGATTCGACAGGGGTACGGGAGCAGTACTTC.

V and J are TRBV2 and TRBJ2-4; D unclear. The CDR3 loop spans 15 amino acids. The germline CDR1 and CDR2 sequences are SNHLY and FYNNEI. V lost 4 bases to trimming and J lost 0 bases, with 10 bases between them. The CDR3 loop reads CASSGAELAKNIQYF. In DNA, the CDR3 is TGTGCCAGCAGTGGAGCAGAGCTAGCCAAAAACATTCAGTACTTC.

V usage is TRBV7-8 and J usage is TRBJ2-2; 9 nucleotides align to TRBD1. CDR1 SGHVS and CDR2 FQNEAQ come from the germline V gene. The ends lost 5 bases at V and 4 bases at J; junction bases unmatched: 5. The CDR3 extends over 15 amino acids. The DNA of the CDR3 is TGTGCCAGCAGCGAACAGGGGGCAAGCACCGGGGAGCTGTTTTTT. This codes for CASSEQGASTGELFF.

This chain joins TRBV6-5 and TRBJ2-7; TRBD1 is a possible D gene (6 bases). V was shortened by 5 bases and J by 0 bases, with 14 bases between the two germline ends. This CDR3 spans 15 amino acids. Germline CDR1 reads MNHEY; CDR2 reads SVGAGI. CDR3 sequence (DNA): TGTGCCAGCAGTGGTACACTGGACAGCTCCTACGAGCAGTACTTC. Its translation is CASSGTLDSSYEQYF.

The V gene is TRBV19, the J gene TRBJ1-2, with D perhaps matching TRBD1 (5 bases). Trimming took off 5 bases at V and 4 bases at J, with 17 bases between the two ends. This CDR3 region has 15 residues. Germline loops: CDR1 LNHDA, CDR2 SQIVND (reference sequence). The CDR3 DNA reads as TGTGCCAGTAGTGCTCGACAGATCCGGTCCTATGGCTACACCTTC. Encoded protein: CASSARQIRSYGYTF.

About this clone: A read error may produce the germline difference seen at one junction end. The rearrangement joins TRBV19 to TRBJ1-2, with TRBD1 matching 9 bases. Germline V gives CDR1 LNHDA, CDR2 SQIVND (reference sequence). The CDR3 has 12 residues. The CDR3 DNA reads as TGTGCCAGTTTCCCGGGACAGGGACACTACGCCTTC. Its protein product is CASFPGQGHYAF.

The CDR3 DNA reads as TGTGCCAGCAGCTTTATTCCGGGAAGGGAAGAAGCTTTCTTT. Translation gives CASSFIPGREEAFF. The chain combines TRBV7-9 with TRBJ1-1, with D unresolved. V shed 3 bases and J shed 8 bases, with 16 bases lying between them. The CDR3 spans 14 residues. Germline CDR1 and CDR2: SEHNR and FQNEAQ (reference sequence).

The V and J genes are TRBV30 and TRBJ1-3; 7 bases line up with TRBD1. V lost 3 bases and J lost 0; bases outside the gene matches: 5. The CDR3 is 15 residues long. Germline V CDR1 and CDR2: GTSNPN, SVGIG (reference sequence). The CDR3 DNA follows: TGTGCCTGGAGCGGACAGGCCTTCTCTGGAAACACCATATATTTT. Amino acids: CAWSGQAFSGNTIYF.

CDR3 sequence reads: CASSLSPDRANEKLFF. The CDR3, as DNA: TGTGCCAGCAGCTTATCGCCGGACAGGGCTAATGAAAAACTGTTTTTT. The chain joins TRBV7-2 to TRBJ1-4; 8 nucleotides align to TRBD1. Losses at the gene ends were 2 bases for V and 3 bases for J; bases not matched to a gene: 5. The CDR3 extends over 16 amino acids. Germline-derived CDR1 and CDR2 are SGHTA and FQGNSA.

The genes are TRBV19 and TRBJ2-6; 7 bases are a match to TRBD2. The junction had 9 bases not matched to a gene; V was cut back by 3 bases and J by 1 base. Germline CDR1 reads LNHDA; CDR2 reads SQIVND (reference sequence). The CDR3 has 18 amino acids. The CDR3 protein is CASSIWGGKESGANVLTF. CDR3 nucleotides: TGTGCCAGTAGTATTTGGGGAGGGAAGGAGTCTGGGGCCAACGTCCTGACTTTC.

The CDR3 protein is CASSLVQGWNTEAFF. For the CDR3, the DNA is TGTGCCAGCAGCTTGGTACAGGGTTGGAACACTGAAGCTTTCTTT. This chain connects TRBV5-4 to TRBJ1-1, with D perhaps TRBD1 (6 bases). Trimming pared 0 bases from V and 1 base from J, leaving 10 bases between. In germline, CDR1 is SGHNT, CDR2 YYREEE (reference sequence). The CDR3 is made up of 15 amino acids. The full variable domain, with the rest looked up from reference TRBV5-4 and TRBJ1-1, is ETGVTQSPTHLIKTRGQQVTLRCSSQSGHNTVSWYQQALGQGPQFIFQYYREEENGRGNFPPRFSGLQFPNYSSELNVNALELDDSALYLCASSLVQGWNTEAFFGQGTRLTVV.

CDR3 amino acids: CASSETYNEQFF. The CDR3 DNA sequence: TGTGCCAGCAGCGAGACCTACAATGAGCAGTTCTTC. The chain employs TRBV7-2 and TRBJ2-1; D uncertain. V lost 5 bases to trimming and J lost 2 bases, with 4 bases between them. This CDR3 spans 12 amino acids. Germline assignment: CDR1 SGHTA and CDR2 FQGNSA.

The chain joins TRBV20-1 to TRBJ1-1; 7 bases are shared with TRBD1. The CDR3 consists of 11 residues. V lost 1 base to trimming and J lost 10 bases; unmatched junction nucleotides: 3. Germline lookup yields CDR1 DFQATT and CDR2 SNEGSKA (reference sequence). The CDR3 loop is CSARGGTVAFF. CDR3 sequence (DNA): TGCAGTGCTAGAGGGGGGACAGTAGCTTTCTTT.

The gene calls are TRBV7-9 and TRBJ2-7; D possibly corresponds to TRBD1 (6 bases). Looked up from germline, CDR1 is SEHNR and CDR2 is FQNEAQ (reference sequence). Trimming left V 7 bases short and J 7 bases short, with 17 bases between. This CDR3 contains 13 residues. DNA of the CDR3: TGTGCCAGCACCCTACAGGGAGTCTATGAGCAGTACTTC. Its translation is CASTLQGVYEQYF.

The chain combines TRBV6-4 with TRBJ2-2; 9 positions agree with TRBD1. Trimming took 6 bases from V and 4 from J; bases not matched to a gene: 3. CDR1 MRHNA and CDR2 SNTAGT come from the germline V gene. The CDR3 contains 14 residues. The CDR3 DNA reads as TGTGCCAGCAGAGGACAGGGGAGCACCGGGGAGCTGTTTTTT. Its translation: CASRGQGSTGELFF.

The genes are TRBV29-1 and TRBJ2-7; D possibly corresponds to TRBD2 (6 bases). The V and J ends lost 3 bases and 2 bases respectively, with 14 bases between them. The CDR3 contains 14 residues. Germline CDR1 and CDR2: SQVTM and ANQGSEA. CDR3 in DNA: TGCAGCGTTGAGATTTTGGGGAGGACCTACGAGCAGTACTTC. Protein sequence: CSVEILGRTYEQYF.

The chain joins TRBV5-4 to TRBJ1-2; possibly TRBD1 for D (6 bases). V was cut by 5 bases and J by 4 bases, with 9 bases left in between. There are 12 residues in the CDR3. Germline values: CDR1 SGHNT, CDR2 YYREEE (reference sequence). This chain's CDR3 is CASRQGLYGYTF. The CDR3 nucleotides are TGTGCCAGCAGACAGGGCCTCTATGGCTACACCTTC. The full variable domain, its missing parts supplied by reference TRBV5-4 and TRBJ1-2, is ETGVTQSPTHLIKTRGQQVTLRCSSQSGHNTVSWYQQALGQGPQFIFQYYREEENGRGNFPPRFSGLQFPNYSSELNVNALELDDSALYLCASRQGLYGYTFGSGTRLTVV.

The chain employs TRBV7-9 and TRBJ1-6; 8 nucleotides agree with TRBD1. The V gene end was trimmed by 4 bases and the J gene end by 11 bases; junction bases not matched to a gene: 10. This CDR3 is built from 15 residues. CDR1 and CDR2 (germline): SEHNR, FQNEAQ (reference sequence). CDR3 sequence: CASSSSRGRGAPLHF. The CDR3 bases are TGTGCCAGCAGCTCTTCCAGGGGGCGCGGCGCACCCCTCCACTTT.

V gene TRBV9 combines with J gene TRBJ2-2, with D uncertain. Deletions cut 7 bases from V and 0 bases from J, with 10 bases between. Germline V gene data show CDR1 as SGDLS and CDR2 as YYNGEE. The CDR3 totals 14 residues. CDR3 bases: TGTGCCAGCGGTGGCTTATCGAACACCGGGGAGCTGTTTTTT. Translated, it gives CASGGLSNTGELFF.